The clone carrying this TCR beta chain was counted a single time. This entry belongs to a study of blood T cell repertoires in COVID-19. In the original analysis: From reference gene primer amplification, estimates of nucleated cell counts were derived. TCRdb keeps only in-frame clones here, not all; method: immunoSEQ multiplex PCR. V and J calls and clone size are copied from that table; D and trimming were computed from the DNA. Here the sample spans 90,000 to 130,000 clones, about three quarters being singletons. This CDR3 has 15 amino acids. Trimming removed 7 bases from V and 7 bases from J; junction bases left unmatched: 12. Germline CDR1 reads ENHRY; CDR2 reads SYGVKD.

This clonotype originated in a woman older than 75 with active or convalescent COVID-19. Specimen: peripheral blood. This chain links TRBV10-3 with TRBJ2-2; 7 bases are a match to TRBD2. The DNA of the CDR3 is TGTGCCATCACACCCGGGACTACCGGGGGCGGGGAGCTGTTTTTT. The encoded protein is CAITPGTTGGGELFF.